These 22 T cell receptor beta chains share one sample of origin, sequenced in a study of cytomegalovirus exposure and HLA in healthy donors. This PCR relied on a set of 60 Vbeta primers and 13 Jbeta primers. The table came from immunoSEQ multiplex PCR; TCRdb's copy has only in-frame clones and leaves some out. Of approximately 90,000 clones listed, around 77% were seen once; the top ten hold 3.7%. The sample consisted of PBMCs. The source is a man aged 25-45 years in good health and CMV-seronegative.

V is TRBV5-1 and J is TRBJ1-1; 10 bases agree with TRBD1. Germline V CDR1 and CDR2: SGHRS, YFSETQ. V lost 0 bases, J lost 7 bases, and 3 bases stayed unmatched. The CDR3 is 14 residues long. In DNA, the CDR3 is TGCGCCAGCAGCTTGGGACAGGGGGCGTTTGAAGCTTTCTTT. It encodes CASSLGQGAFEAFF.

This clone was counted only a few times. The V gene is TRBV27, the J gene TRBJ1-2, with D perhaps matching TRBD1 (5 bases). V was trimmed by 0 bases and J by 6 bases, leaving 5 bases between them. The CDR3 totals 12 residues. Germline V gene data show CDR1 as MNHEY and CDR2 as SMNVEV (reference sequence). The CDR3 nucleotides read TGTGCCAGCAGTTTATCAGGGGATGGCTACACCTTC. Encoded protein: CASSLSGDGYTF.

The chain employs TRBV14 and TRBJ1-2; 9 bases are a match to TRBD1. This CDR3 comprises 15 residues. The J segment lost 5 bases and the V segment lost 3 bases, leaving 7 bases of the junction unmatched. Per germline, CDR1 SGHDN and CDR2 FVKESK. The CDR3 nucleotides are TGTGCCAGCAGCCAGGAACAGGGGGCGTTTTATGGCTACACCTTC. This codes for CASSQEQGAFYGYTF.

The chain recombines TRBV18 with TRBJ1-5; 7 positions agree with TRBD1. Germline values: CDR1 KGHSH, CDR2 LQKENI. Germline trimming cut 2 bases from V and 7 bases from J; bases unmatched to any gene: 8. The CDR3 extends over 15 amino acids. CDR3 amino acids: CASSPTGNRGQPQHF. Here the CDR3 DNA reads TGTGCCAGCTCACCAACCGGAAACAGGGGACAGCCCCAGCATTTT.

The rearrangement links TRBV5-1 to TRBJ1-1, with a possible D match to TRBD1 (6 bases). V was pared by 4 bases and J by 8 bases, with 12 bases between. CDR3 length: 12 amino acids. Germline CDR1 reads SGHRS; CDR2 reads YFSETQ. In DNA form, the CDR3 reads TGCGCCAGCAGCAGGGGGACGTTGGAAGCTTTCTTT. Protein sequence: CASSRGTLEAFF.

V is TRBV4-2 and J is TRBJ2-1, with TRBD1 matching 7 bases. Germline lookup yields CDR1 LGHNA and CDR2 YNFKEQ. The trim removed 3 bases at V and 5 bases at J, leaving 7 bases unmatched. The CDR3 sequence is 15 residues long. CDR3 sequence reads: CASSHNRGFDNEQFF. DNA for the CDR3: TGTGCCAGCAGCCACAACAGGGGCTTTGACAATGAGCAGTTCTTC.

The rearrangement uses TRBV6-5 and TRBJ1-2; 9 bases line up with TRBD1. This CDR3 comprises 14 residues. The J segment lost 0 bases and the V segment lost 6 bases, leaving 2 bases of the junction unmatched. Germline V CDR1 and CDR2: MNHEY, SVGAGI. The DNA for the CDR3 is TGTGCCAGCAGGGGGGACAGGGCTAACTATGGCTACACCTTC. Residues: CASRGDRANYGYTF.

The chain has TRBV4-1 and TRBJ2-5; the D is unclear. The CDR3 length is 15 residues. Trimming shortened V by 0 bases and J by 2 bases, and 10 bases separated the two germline ends. Germline V gives CDR1 MGHRA, CDR2 YSYEKL. In DNA form, the CDR3 reads TGCGCCAGCAGCCAAGATAGAGCCGCGCAAGAGACCCAGTACTTC. Residues: CASSQDRAAQETQYF.

In nucleotides, the CDR3 is TGTGCCAGCAGTGCACTACCGGGACAGCCGACGAACACTGAAGCTTTCTTT. This sequence encodes CASSALPGQPTNTEAFF. The V call is TRBV25-1, the J call TRBJ1-1, with 7 bases matching TRBD1. There are 17 residues in the CDR3. The junction had 12 bases not matched to a gene; V was cut back by 4 bases and J by 1 base. The germline gives CDR1 MGHDK, CDR2 SYGVNS.

This chain uses TRBV5-1 with TRBJ2-2; D is possibly TRBD1 (6 bases). V was pared by 3 bases and J by 3 bases, with 12 bases between. The CDR3 runs 15 residues. CDR1 and CDR2 (germline): SGHRS, YFSETQ. CDR3 residues: CASSSQGWDTGELFF. CDR3 sequence (DNA): TGCGCCAGCAGCTCGCAGGGGTGGGACACCGGGGAGCTGTTTTTT. The entire variable domain, with the rest obtained from reference TRBV5-1 and TRBJ2-2, is as follows: KAGVTQTPRYLIKTRGQQVTLSCSPISGHRSVSWYQQTPGQGLQFLFEYFSETQRNKGNFPGRFSGRQFSNSRSEMNVSTLELGDSALYLCASSSQGWDTGELFFGEGSRLTVL.

This clone was picked up a small number of times. The J gene is TRBJ1-1, the V gene TRBV10-3; D unresolved. Germline assignment: CDR1 ENHRY and CDR2 SYGVKD. This CDR3 contains 12 residues. V lost 3 bases and J 3 bases, leaving 5 bases between the germline ends. CDR3 DNA sequence: TGTGCCATCAGTGACGGTTACACTGAAGCTTTCTTT. Amino acids: CAISDGYTEAFF.

J is TRBJ2-7 and V is TRBV6-5, with a weak D call TRBD2 (6 bases). The CDR3 consists of 11 residues. Between the trimmed V and J ends, which lost 2 bases and 7 bases, there was a span of 6 bases. Germline V gene sequence: CDR1 MNHEY, CDR2 SVGAGI. The CDR3 DNA reads as TGTGCCAGCAGTTACGCGGGGGAGCAGTACTTC. Protein sequence: CASSYAGEQYF.

The V and J genes are TRBV27 and TRBJ1-1; TRBD1 agrees at 9 bases. Germline assignment: CDR1 MNHEY and CDR2 SMNVEV (reference sequence). This CDR3 has 16 residues. Trimming took 6 bases from V and 1 from J; bases not matched to a gene: 9. Here the CDR3 reads CASSPLGDRENTEAFF. CDR3 nucleotide sequence: TGTGCCAGCAGCCCTCTCGGGGACAGGGAGAACACTGAAGCTTTCTTT.

This sequence joins TRBV19 and TRBJ2-1, with TRBD2 identical over 11 bases. The ends lost 7 bases at V and 3 bases at J; junction bases unmatched: 5. Germline CDR1 reads LNHDA; CDR2 reads SQIVND (reference sequence). CDR3 size: 15 residues. The CDR3 coding sequence is TGTGCCAGTAAACTTACTAGCGGGAGCTACAATGAGCAGTTCTTC. Its protein is CASKLTSGSYNEQFF.

This clone was counted a few times. The chain has TRBV7-2 and TRBJ2-5; 7 bases agree with TRBD1. Trimming at V came to 1 base and at J to 2 bases, leaving 4 bases not matched to a gene. CDR1 and CDR2 from the germline V gene are SGHTA and FQGNSA. This CDR3 region has 15 residues. The CDR3, as DNA: TGTGCCAGCAGCTTAGGGACAGGTGGTCAAGAGACCCAGTACTTC. Protein: CASSLGTGGQETQYF.

In this sample, this clone turned up a few times. V is TRBV9 and J is TRBJ1-1, with unresolved D. Germline V gene data show CDR1 as SGDLS and CDR2 as YYNGEE. Between the trimmed V and J ends, which lost 4 bases and 0 bases, there was a span of 7 bases. This CDR3 has 13 amino acids. This CDR3 is CASSPRLNTEAFF. The CDR3 DNA is TGTGCCAGCAGCCCTCGTCTGAACACTGAAGCTTTCTTT.

The rearrangement joins TRBV11-2 to TRBJ2-1; 11 bases map to TRBD2. This CDR3 is 17 amino acids long. The V and J ends lost 1 base and 10 bases, in that order; junction bases with no gene match: 12. Per the germline V gene, CDR1 is SGHAT and CDR2 is FQNNGV. DNA for the CDR3: TGTGCCAGCAGCTTAGGCGGGACTAGCGGTTGGTACGAAGAGCAGTTCTTC. This sequence encodes CASSLGGTSGWYEEQFF.

This clone has just one count. The genes are TRBV7-8 and TRBJ2-1, with D perhaps TRBD2 (6 bases). The CDR3 runs to 14 residues. Between the trimmed V and J ends, which lost 1 base and 4 bases, there was a span of 8 bases. In germline, CDR1 is SGHVS, CDR2 FQNEAQ. The CDR3, as DNA: TGTGCCAGCAGCTTAGAGCGGGCTTACAATGAGCAGTTCTTC. It encodes CASSLERAYNEQFF.

The chain uses TRBV18 and TRBJ1-3, with no clear D. The CDR3 has 15 amino acids. Trimming took 3 bases from V and 5 from J, leaving 14 bases between them. Germline CDR1 KGHSH, CDR2 LQKENI. CDR3 protein: CASSPQLEGRNTIYF. Written as DNA, the CDR3 is TGTGCCAGCTCACCGCAGCTGGAGGGAAGAAACACCATATATTTT.

This clone was observed a few times. The chain employs TRBV2 and TRBJ1-1; the D is unclear. The V end was cut by 7 bases, the J end by 0 bases, with 12 bases between. Germline V gene sequence: CDR1 SNHLY, CDR2 FYNNEI. The CDR3 sequence is 14 residues long. CDR3 DNA: TGTGCCAGCAAATTGGTCGACATGAACACTGAAGCTTTCTTT. Amino acid sequence: CASKLVDMNTEAFF.

This chain links TRBV6-1 with TRBJ1-2; TRBD1 matches 11 bases. The CDR3 is 15 amino acids. Germline CDR1 and CDR2: MNHNS and SASEGT. The V segment lost 0 bases and the J segment 10 bases; nucleotides outside the gene matches: 7. The CDR3 protein is CASSEAGDRGDAYTF. CDR3 nucleotide sequence: TGTGCCAGCAGTGAAGCTGGGGACAGGGGGGATGCCTACACCTTC.

The chain uses TRBV2 and TRBJ1-5; 8 bases agree with TRBD1. The V segment lost 5 bases and the J segment 7 bases; nucleotides outside the gene matches: 7. Germline V gene sequence: CDR1 SNHLY, CDR2 FYNNEI. The CDR3 is 14 residues long. The CDR3 here is CASSTQGAEQPQHF. The CDR3 bases are TGTGCCAGCAGTACCCAGGGGGCCGAGCAGCCCCAGCATTTT.